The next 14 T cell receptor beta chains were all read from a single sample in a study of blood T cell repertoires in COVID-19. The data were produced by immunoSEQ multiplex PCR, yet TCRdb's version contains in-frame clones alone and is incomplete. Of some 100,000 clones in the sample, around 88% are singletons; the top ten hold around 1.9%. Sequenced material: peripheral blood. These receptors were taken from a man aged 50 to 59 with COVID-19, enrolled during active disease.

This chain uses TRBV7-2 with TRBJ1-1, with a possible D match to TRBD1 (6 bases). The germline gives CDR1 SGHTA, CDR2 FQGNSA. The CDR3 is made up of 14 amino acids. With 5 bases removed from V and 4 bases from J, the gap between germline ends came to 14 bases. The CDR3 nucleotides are TGTGCCAGCAGCCCCGGAGGGGGGGTCACTGAAGCTTTCTTT. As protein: CASSPGGGVTEAFF.

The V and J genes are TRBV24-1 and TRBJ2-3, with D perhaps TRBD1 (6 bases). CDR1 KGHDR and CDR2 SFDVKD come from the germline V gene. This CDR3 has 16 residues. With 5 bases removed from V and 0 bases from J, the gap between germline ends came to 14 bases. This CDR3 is CATSAQQGWSTDTQYF. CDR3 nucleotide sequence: TGTGCCACCAGTGCCCAACAGGGTTGGAGCACAGATACGCAGTATTTT.

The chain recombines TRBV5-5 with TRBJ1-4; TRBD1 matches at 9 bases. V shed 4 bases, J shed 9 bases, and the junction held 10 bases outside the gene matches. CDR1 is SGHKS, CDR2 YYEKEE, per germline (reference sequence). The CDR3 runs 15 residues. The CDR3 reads CASSERQGVPKKLFF. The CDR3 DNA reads TGTGCCAGCAGCGAGCGACAGGGGGTACCCAAAAAACTGTTTTTT.

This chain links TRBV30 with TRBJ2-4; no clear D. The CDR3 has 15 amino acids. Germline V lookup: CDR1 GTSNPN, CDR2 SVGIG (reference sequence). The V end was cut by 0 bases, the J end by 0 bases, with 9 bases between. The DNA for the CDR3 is TGTGCCTGGAGTGTTATGGGCCTAGCCAAAAACATTCAGTACTTC. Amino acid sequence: CAWSVMGLAKNIQYF.

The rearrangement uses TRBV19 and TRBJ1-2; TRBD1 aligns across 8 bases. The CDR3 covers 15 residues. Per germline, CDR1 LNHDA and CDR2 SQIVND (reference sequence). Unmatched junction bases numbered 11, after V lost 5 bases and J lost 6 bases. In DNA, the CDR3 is TGTGCCAGTAGTTCCCGGACAGGGAAGGCGGATGGCTACACCTTC. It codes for CASSSRTGKADGYTF.

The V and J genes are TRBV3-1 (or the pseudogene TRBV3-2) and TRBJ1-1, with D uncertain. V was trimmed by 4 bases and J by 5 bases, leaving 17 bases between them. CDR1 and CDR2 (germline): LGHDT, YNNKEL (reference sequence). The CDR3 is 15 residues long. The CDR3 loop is CASSPRVPGGTEAFF. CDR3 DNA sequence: TGTGCCAGCAGCCCCCGAGTACCTGGAGGGACTGAAGCTTTCTTT.

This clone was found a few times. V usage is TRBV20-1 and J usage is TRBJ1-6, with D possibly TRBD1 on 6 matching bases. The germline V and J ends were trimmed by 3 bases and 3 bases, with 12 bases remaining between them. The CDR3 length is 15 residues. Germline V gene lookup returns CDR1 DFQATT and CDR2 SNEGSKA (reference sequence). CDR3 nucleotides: TGCAGTGCTAGTCCCAGGGGAGTCTATAATTCACCCCTCCACTTT. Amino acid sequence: CSASPRGVYNSPLHF.

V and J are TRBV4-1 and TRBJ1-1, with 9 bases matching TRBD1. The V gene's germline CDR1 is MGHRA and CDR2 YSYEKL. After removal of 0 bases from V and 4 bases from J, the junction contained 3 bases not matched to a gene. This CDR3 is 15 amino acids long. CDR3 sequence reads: CASSQDQTGGTEAFF. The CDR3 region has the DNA TGCGCCAGCAGCCAAGACCAGACAGGGGGCACTGAAGCTTTCTTT.

The CDR3 is CASRAGQGKFGYTF. The CDR3 DNA reads as TGTGCCAGCAGAGCCGGACAGGGGAAGTTTGGCTACACCTTC. This rearrangement joins TRBV6-5 to TRBJ1-2, with 9 positions matching TRBD1. The CDR3 is 14 amino acids. V gave up 6 bases and J gave up 7 bases; unmatched junction bases: 9. The germline V gene has CDR1 MNHEY and CDR2 SVGAGI.

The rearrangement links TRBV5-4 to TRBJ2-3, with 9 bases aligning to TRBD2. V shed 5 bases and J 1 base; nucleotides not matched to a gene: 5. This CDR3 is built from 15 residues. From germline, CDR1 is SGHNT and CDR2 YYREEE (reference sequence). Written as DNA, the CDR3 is TGTGCCAGCAGGATAGCGGGGGCCCGCACAGATACGCAGTATTTT. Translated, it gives CASRIAGARTDTQYF.

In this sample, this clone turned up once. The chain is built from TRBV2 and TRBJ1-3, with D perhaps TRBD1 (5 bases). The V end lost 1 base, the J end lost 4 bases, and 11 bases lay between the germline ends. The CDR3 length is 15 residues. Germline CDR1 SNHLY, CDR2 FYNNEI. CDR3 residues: CASSEVAGWGNTIYF. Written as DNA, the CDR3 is TGTGCCAGCAGTGAAGTGGCAGGGTGGGGAAACACCATATATTTT.

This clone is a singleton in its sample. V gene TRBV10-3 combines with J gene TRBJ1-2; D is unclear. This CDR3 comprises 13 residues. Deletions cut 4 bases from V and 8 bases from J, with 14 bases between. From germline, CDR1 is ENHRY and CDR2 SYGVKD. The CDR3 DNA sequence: TGTGCCATCAGTGGAGGTGAACCGGGAGGCTACACCTTC. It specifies CAISGGEPGGYTF.

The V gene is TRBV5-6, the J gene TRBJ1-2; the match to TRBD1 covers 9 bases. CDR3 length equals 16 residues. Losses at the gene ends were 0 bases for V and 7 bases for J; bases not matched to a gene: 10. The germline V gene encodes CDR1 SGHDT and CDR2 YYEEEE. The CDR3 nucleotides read TGTGCCAGCAGCTTGGGGGCTGGGACAGGGCTTTTTGGCTACACCTTC. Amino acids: CASSLGAGTGLFGYTF.

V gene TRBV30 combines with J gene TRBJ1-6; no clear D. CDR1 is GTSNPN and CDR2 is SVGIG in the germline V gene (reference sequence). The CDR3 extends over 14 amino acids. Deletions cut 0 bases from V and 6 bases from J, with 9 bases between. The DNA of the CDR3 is TGTGCCTGGAGTGTAGGAAACAGTAATTCACCCCTCCACTTT. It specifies CAWSVGNSNSPLHF.